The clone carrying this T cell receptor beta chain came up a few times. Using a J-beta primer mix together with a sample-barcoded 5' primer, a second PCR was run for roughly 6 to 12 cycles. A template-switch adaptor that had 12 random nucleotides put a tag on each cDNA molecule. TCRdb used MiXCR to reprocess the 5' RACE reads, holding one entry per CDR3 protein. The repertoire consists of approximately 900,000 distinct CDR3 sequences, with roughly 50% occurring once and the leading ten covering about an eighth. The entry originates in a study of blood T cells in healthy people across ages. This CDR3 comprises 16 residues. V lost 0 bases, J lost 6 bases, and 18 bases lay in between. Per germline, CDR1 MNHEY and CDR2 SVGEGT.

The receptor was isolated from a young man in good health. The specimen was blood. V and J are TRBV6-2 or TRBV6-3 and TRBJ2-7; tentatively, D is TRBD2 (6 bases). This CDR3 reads CASSYSSGLQNGEQYF. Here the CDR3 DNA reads TGTGCCAGCAGTTACTCGAGCGGGCTCCAGAATGGCGAGCAGTACTTC.